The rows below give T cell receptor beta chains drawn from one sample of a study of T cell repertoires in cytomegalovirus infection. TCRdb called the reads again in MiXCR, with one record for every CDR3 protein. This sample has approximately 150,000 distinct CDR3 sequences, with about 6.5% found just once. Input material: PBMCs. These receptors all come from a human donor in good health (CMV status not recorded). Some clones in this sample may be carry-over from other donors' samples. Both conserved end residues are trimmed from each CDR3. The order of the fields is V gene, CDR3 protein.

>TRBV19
ASSTHGRGEQY
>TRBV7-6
ASSPFDGANVLT
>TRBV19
ASSTGYTEAF
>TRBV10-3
AISQGTGDYGYT
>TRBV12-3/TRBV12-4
ASSRTLPTYEQY
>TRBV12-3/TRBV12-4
ASSRVAGGYQPQH
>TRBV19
ASSIGQGLTEAF
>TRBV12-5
ASGLARGSGGFPYEQY
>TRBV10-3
AIRQTSGDPSYNEQF
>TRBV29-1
SGGENTGELF
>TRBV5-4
ASSNQNNEKLF
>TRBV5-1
ASSLEGVIDTQY
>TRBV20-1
SALRGGDGYT
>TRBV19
ASSGQRGLYEQY
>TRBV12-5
ASGLVRTDMETQY
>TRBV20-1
SARDRWRGETQY
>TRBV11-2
ASSLDHPLGYQPQH
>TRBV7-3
ASSSERGEQF
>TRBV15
ATSRDPGSGNTIY
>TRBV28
ASIPDWGKRQPQH
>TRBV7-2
ASSFGQNTIY
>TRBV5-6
ASSSQAFNQPQH
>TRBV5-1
ASSFGPGTDTQY
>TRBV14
ASSRLDRVNTEAF
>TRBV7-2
ASSLGRVYGYT